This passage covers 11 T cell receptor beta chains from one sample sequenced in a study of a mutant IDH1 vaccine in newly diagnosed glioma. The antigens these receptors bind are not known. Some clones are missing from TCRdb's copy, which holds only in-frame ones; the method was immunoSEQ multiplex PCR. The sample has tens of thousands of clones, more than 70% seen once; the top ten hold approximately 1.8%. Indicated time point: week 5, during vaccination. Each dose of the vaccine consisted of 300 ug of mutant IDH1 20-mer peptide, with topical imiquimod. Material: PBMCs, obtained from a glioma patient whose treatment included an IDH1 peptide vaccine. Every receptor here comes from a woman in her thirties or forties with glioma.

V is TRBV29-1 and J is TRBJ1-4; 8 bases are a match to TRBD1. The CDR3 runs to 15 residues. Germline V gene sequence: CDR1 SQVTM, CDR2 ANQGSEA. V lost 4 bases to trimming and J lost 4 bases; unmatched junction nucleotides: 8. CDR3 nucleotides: TGCAGCGTTGGGCCGCAGGGGGCGGTTAATGAAAAACTGTTTTTT. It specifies CSVGPQGAVNEKLFF. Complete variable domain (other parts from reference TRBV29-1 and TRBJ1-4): SAVISQKPSRDICQRGTSLTIQCQVDSQVTMMFWYRQQPGQSLTLIATANQGSEATYESGFVIDKFPISRPNLTFSTLTVSNMSPEDSSIYLCSVGPQGAVNEKLFFGSGTQLSVL.

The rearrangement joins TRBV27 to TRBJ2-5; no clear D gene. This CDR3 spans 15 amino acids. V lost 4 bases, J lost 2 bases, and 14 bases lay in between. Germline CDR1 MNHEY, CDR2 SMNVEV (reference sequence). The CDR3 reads CASSSSVSPQETQYF. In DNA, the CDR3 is TGTGCCAGCAGTTCAAGCGTATCACCTCAAGAGACCCAGTACTTC.

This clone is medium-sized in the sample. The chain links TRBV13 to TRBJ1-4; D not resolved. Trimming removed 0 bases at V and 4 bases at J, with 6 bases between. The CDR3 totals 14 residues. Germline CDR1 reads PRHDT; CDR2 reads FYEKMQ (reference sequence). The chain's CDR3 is CASSLGAFNEKLFF. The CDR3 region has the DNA TGTGCCAGCAGCTTAGGGGCCTTTAATGAAAAACTGTTTTTT.

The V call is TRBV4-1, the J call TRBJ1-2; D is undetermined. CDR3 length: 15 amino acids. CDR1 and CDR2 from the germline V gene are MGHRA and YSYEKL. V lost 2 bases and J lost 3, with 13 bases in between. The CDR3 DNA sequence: TGCGCCAGCAGCCAAAGTCCTTCAGAGGACTATGGCTACACCTTC. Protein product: CASSQSPSEDYGYTF.

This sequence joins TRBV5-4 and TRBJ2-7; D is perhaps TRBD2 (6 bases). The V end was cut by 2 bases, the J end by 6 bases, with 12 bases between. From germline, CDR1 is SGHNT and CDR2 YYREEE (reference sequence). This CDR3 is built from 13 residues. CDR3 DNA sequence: TGTGCCAGCAGCTTATCACTAGCCGGCGAGCAGTACTTC. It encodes CASSLSLAGEQYF.

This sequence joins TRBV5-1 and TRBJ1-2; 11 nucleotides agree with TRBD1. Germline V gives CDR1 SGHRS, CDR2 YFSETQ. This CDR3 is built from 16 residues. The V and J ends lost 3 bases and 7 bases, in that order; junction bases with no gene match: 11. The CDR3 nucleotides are TGCGCCAGCAGCTGGGTGGTTGGACAGGGGGCGCGTGGCTACACCTTC. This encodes CASSWVVGQGARGYTF.

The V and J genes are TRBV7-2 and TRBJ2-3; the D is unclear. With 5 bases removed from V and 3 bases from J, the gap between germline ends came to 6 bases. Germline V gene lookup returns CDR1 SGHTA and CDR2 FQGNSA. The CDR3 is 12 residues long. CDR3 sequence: CASSLPTDTQYF. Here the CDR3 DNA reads TGTGCCAGCAGCCTCCCGACAGATACGCAGTATTTT. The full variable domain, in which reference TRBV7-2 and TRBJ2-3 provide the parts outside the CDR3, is GAGVSQSPSNKVTEKGKDVELRCDPISGHTALYWYRQSLGQGLEFLIYFQGNSAPDKSGLPSDRFSAERTGGSVSTLTIQRTQQEDSAVYLCASSLPTDTQYFGPGTRLTVL.

CDR3 DNA sequence: TGTGCCAGTGCCTTTCGGGACAGGCAAAAACTGTTTTTT. Translated: CASAFRDRQKLFF. This chain links TRBV19 with TRBJ1-4, with TRBD1 matching 8 bases. Germline V gene lookup returns CDR1 LNHDA and CDR2 SQIVND (reference sequence). The CDR3 length is 13 residues. V was clipped by 8 bases and J by 9 bases; unmatched bases: 8.

The CDR3 coding sequence is TGTGCCAGCAGAGGAGTCTCCTACGAGCAGTACTTC. Protein: CASRGVSYEQYF. The chain is built from TRBV6-1 and TRBJ2-7; D is uncertain. This CDR3 spans 12 amino acids. CDR1 MNHNS and CDR2 SASEGT come from the germline V gene. With 6 bases removed from V and 0 bases from J, the gap between germline ends came to 6 bases.

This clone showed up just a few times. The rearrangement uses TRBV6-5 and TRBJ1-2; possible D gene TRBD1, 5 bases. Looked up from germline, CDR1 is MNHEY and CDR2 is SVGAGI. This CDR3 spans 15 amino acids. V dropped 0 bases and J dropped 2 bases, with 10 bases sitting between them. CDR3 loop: CASSYSIGHNYGYTF. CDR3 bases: TGTGCCAGCAGTTACTCGATAGGACACAACTATGGCTACACCTTC.

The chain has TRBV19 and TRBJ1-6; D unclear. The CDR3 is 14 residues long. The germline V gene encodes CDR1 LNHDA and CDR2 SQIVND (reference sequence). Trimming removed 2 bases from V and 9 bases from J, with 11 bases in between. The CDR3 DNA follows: TGTGCCAGTAGTATAACCCCAGGCGGTTCACCCCTCCACTTT. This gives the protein CASSITPGGSPLHF. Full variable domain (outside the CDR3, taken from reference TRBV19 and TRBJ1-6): DGGITQSPKYLFRKEGQNVTLSCEQNLNHDAMYWYRQDPGQGLRLIYYSQIVNDFQKGDIAEGYSVSREKKESFPLTVTSAQKNPTAFYLCASSITPGGSPLHFGNGTRLTVT.